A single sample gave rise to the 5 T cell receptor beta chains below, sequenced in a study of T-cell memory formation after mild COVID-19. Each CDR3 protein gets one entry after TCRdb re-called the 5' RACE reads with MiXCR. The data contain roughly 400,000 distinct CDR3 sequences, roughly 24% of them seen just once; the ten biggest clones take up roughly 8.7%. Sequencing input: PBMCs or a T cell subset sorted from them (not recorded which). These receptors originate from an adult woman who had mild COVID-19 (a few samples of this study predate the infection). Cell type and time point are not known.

In DNA form, the CDR3 reads TGTGCCTGGGCTAGGTACAATGAGCAGTTCTTC. Amino acids: CAWARYNEQFF. The rearrangement uses TRBV30 and TRBJ2-1; D is undetermined. V was cut by 5 bases and J by 4 bases, with 6 bases left in between. The germline gives CDR1 GTSNPN, CDR2 SVGIG (reference sequence). The length of the CDR3 is 11 residues.

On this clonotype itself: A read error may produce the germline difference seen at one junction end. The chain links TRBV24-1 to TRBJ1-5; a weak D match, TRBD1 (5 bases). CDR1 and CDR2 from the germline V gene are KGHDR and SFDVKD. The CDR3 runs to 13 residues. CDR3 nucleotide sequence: TGTGCCGCCAGTAGCAGGGTAGGTCAGCCCCAGCATTTT. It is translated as CAASSRVGQPQHF.

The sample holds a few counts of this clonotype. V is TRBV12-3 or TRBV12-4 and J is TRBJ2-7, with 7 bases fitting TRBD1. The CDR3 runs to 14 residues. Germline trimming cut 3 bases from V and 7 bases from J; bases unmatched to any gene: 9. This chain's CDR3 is CASSFATGAGEQYF. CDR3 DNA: TGTGCCAGCAGTTTCGCTACAGGGGCCGGGGAGCAGTACTTC.

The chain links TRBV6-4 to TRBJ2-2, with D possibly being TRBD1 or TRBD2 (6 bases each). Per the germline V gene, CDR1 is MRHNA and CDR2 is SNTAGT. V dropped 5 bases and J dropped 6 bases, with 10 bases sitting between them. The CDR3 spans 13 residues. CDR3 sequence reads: CASSKGGAGELFF. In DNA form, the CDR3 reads TGTGCCAGCAGTAAGGGGGGCGCCGGGGAGCTGTTTTTT.

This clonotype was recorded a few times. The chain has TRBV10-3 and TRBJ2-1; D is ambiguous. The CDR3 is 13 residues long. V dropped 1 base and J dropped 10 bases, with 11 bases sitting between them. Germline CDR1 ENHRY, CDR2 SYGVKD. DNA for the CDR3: TGTGCCATCAGTGAGTGGCCCCCCGCGGAGCAGTTCTTC. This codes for CAISEWPPAEQFF.